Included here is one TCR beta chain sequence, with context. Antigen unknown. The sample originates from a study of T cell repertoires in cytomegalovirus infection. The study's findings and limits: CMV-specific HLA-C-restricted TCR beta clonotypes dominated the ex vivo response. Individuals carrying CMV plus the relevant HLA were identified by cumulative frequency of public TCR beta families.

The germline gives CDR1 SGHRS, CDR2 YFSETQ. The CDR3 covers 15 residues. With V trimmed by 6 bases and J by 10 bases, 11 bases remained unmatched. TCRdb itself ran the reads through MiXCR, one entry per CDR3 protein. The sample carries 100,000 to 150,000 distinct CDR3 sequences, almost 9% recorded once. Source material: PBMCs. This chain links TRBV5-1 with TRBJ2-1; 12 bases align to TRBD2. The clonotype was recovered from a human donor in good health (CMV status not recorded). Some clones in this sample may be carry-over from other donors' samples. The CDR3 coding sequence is TGCGCCAGCAACGGCCTAGCGGGGGGGCTGGAAGAGCAGTTCTTC. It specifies CASNGLAGGLEEQFF. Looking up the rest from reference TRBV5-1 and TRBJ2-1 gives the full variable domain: KAGVTQTPRYLIKTRGQQVTLSCSPISGHRSVSWYQQTPGQGLQFLFEYFSETQRNKGNFPGRFSGRQFSNSRSEMNVSTLELGDSALYLCASNGLAGGLEEQFFGPGTRLTVL.